A selection of T cell receptor beta chains follows, all from one sample in a study of T cells in Graves' hyperthyroidism and ophthalmopathy. One entry per CDR3 protein results from TCRdb running MiXCR on the multiplex PCR reads. The sample holds roughly 350,000 distinct CDR3 sequences; around 13% are singletons and the top ten take approximately 35%. Sequenced sample: blood. The receptor set was obtained from a woman in her thirties or forties with Graves' ophthalmopathy. The CDR3 runs from the conserved cysteine through the conserved F or W. Each record gives: clone size, D gene, V gene, CDR3 protein. The D gene is left open where the match is weak. The size of a clone is reported for some rows only, either as once, few or many, or as a class for expanded clones.

>many|.|TRBV6-5
CASSYSNRKETQYF
>.|TRBD2|TRBV20-1
CSPSGTSYNEQFF
>many|.|TRBV28
CASLSGWGELFF
>.|TRBD1|TRBV24-1
CATSDGTGSSYEQYF
>.|.|TRBV11-2
CASSPAGLEAFF
>many|TRBD1|TRBV11-3
CASSITGDTEAFF
>many|TRBD1|TRBV12-3/TRBV12-4
CASRDDRGRADTQYF
>many|.|TRBV7-9
CASSALGGDTEAFF
>many|.|TRBV24-1
CATSDPLGGGEKLFF
>many|.|TRBV11-2
CASSLDIGDEQFF
>few|.|TRBV6-1
CASTRRGFSYGYTF
>many|.|TRBV12-5
CASGLTFEGAQHF
>many|.|TRBV20-1
CSAGTSYGYTF
>few|.|TRBV9
CASSADLGGKGNSPLHF
>many|.|TRBV6-2/TRBV6-3
CASSYGVVYNSPLHF
>many|.|TRBV11-2
CASTLQVETEAFF
>many|.|TRBV6-1
CASTPSRAGQETQYF
>many|.|TRBV10-3
CAISESNPHAAMMSYGYTF
>.|TRBD2|TRBV28
CASSLELAGVSEQFF
>many|TRBD2|TRBV4-1
CASSHTSGGYEQYF
>.|.|TRBV29-1
CSVRDGNQPQHF
>few|TRBD2|TRBV6-1
CASSSQRGPYNEQFF
>.|.|TRBV18
CANSASRGGEETQYF
>few|.|TRBV7-8
CASSLVLGTNQPQHF
>.|TRBD2|TRBV28
CASSFPTSGRVWTQYF
>many|.|TRBV7-8
CASSLTQGTGEQYF
>few|.|TRBV19
CTSSHRDGEAFF
>.|.|TRBV3-1
CASSPPGRNYGYTF
>many|.|TRBV15
CATSREGRGGKQYF
>.|.|TRBV30
CAWSHPRINTEAFF
>many|.|TRBV15
CATSRDLVGASGGELFF
>.|TRBD2|TRBV19
CASSIGSGGPEGTQYF
>many|.|TRBV7-9
CASSLEGFGPQHF